These 21 T cell receptor beta chains were sequenced from one sample in a study of blood T cells in healthy people across ages (dated by TCRdb to about 2015). Libraries were made using 5' RACE. Instrument on record: Illumina HiSeq 2500. A second about 7 to 11 cycle PCR used a sample-barcoded 5' primer and a J-beta primer mix. The public reads were reanalyzed by TCRdb: fastp trimming at Q25, MiXCR alignment, in-frame beta chains only. Each record represents a unique CDR3 protein, reported with the most common genes and DNA among its rows. In this sample the table shows around 710,000 distinct CDR3 sequences, more than 40% of which occur a single time. The ten most abundant clones make up approximately 22% of the sample. Sequencing was carried out using blood. The receptor source for this set is a woman aged 60-75 years in good health.

CDR3 loop: CATSRDIARADTQYF. CDR3 sequence (DNA): TGTGCCACCAGCAGAGATATCGCGAGGGCAGATACGCAGTATTTT. The chain carries TRBV15 and TRBJ2-3, with D possibly being TRBD2 (5 bases). Germline CDR1 reads LNHNV; CDR2 reads YYDKDF (reference sequence). The CDR3 extends over 15 amino acids. The V gene lost 0 bases and the J gene lost 4 bases, with 11 bases spanning the gap.

The chain links TRBV7-9 to TRBJ1-5, with D possibly being TRBD1 (5 bases). There are 14 residues in the CDR3. Deletions cut 1 base from V and 6 bases from J, with 10 bases between. The germline V gene has CDR1 SEHNR and CDR2 FQNEAQ (reference sequence). CDR3 in DNA: TGTGCCAGCAGCTTAGAGCAGGGTAGTCAGCCCCAGCATTTT. It specifies CASSLEQGSQPQHF.

The V and J genes are TRBV7-2 and TRBJ2-7; TRBD2 agrees at 7 bases. The CDR3 runs to 14 residues. CDR1 and CDR2 from the germline V gene are SGHTA and FQGNSA. The V segment lost 5 bases and the J segment 2 bases; nucleotides outside the gene matches: 6. CDR3 DNA: TGTGCCAGCAGCCACACGACTAGCCCCTACGAGCAGTACTTC. Its protein product is CASSHTTSPYEQYF. Drawing the rest from reference TRBV7-2 and TRBJ2-7, the complete variable domain is GAGVSQSPSNKVTEKGKDVELRCDPISGHTALYWYRQSLGQGLEFLIYFQGNSAPDKSGLPSDRFSAERTGGSVSTLTIQRTQQEDSAVYLCASSHTTSPYEQYFGPGTRLTVT.

The table lists this clonotype with a few counts. V is TRBV4-2 and J is TRBJ2-1, with D possibly matching TRBD2 (6 bases). Trimming took 5 bases from V and 9 from J, leaving 17 bases between them. The CDR3 totals 14 residues. Germline V gene sequence: CDR1 LGHNA, CDR2 YNFKEQ. The CDR3 coding sequence is TGTGCCAGCAGCTCCGGAGGGCCCAATGTTGAGCAGTTCTTC. Translation: CASSSGGPNVEQFF.

The rearrangement uses TRBV21-1 and TRBJ2-1; the table's TRBD2 call for D was not verified on the DNA. TRBV21-1 is recorded as a pseudogene. This CDR3 region has 19 residues. In DNA, the CDR3 is TGTGCCAGCAGCAATGCCGGGACTAGCGGGAGGCCGGGTTACAATGAGCAGTTCTTC. This codes for CASSNAGTSGRPGYNEQFF.

The chain joins TRBV20-1 to TRBJ2-3; D is unresolved. Germline values: CDR1 DFQATT, CDR2 SNEGSKA (reference sequence). CDR3 length equals 11 residues. Trimming stripped 6 bases from V and 6 bases from J, with 10 bases between. CDR3 in amino acids: CSAHNADTQYF. The CDR3 DNA follows: TGCAGTGCCCACAATGCGGATACGCAGTATTTT.

The chain uses TRBV4-3 and TRBJ2-5, with 12 bases identical to TRBD2. The CDR3 spans 18 residues. Germline V gene data show CDR1 as LGHNA and CDR2 as YSLEER. The V gene end was trimmed by 4 bases and the J gene end by 11 bases; junction bases not matched to a gene: 20. CDR3 DNA sequence: TGCGCCAGCAGCCCGTTCTGGGGTCTAGCGGGAGGGTTAAATGAGCAGTACTTC. This gives the protein CASSPFWGLAGGLNEQYF.

The gene calls are TRBV9 and TRBJ2-1; D may be TRBD1 or TRBD2 (6 bases each). This CDR3 contains 14 residues. V was trimmed by 7 bases and J by 4 bases, leaving 15 bases between them. Per the germline V gene, CDR1 is SGDLS and CDR2 is YYNGEE. CDR3 coding DNA: TGTGCCAGCGGCGAGGGGGGCTCATACAATGAGCAGTTCTTC. It yields the protein CASGEGGSYNEQFF.

This clonotype occurred a few times. The V and J genes are TRBV6-2 or TRBV6-3 and TRBJ2-7; D is uncertain. Trimming cost V 2 bases and J 2 bases, with 16 bases left between them. This CDR3 has 16 residues. The V gene's germline CDR1 is MNHEY and CDR2 SVGEGT. The DNA for the CDR3 is TGTGCCAGCAGTTACCCACTTAGCCGAACCACCTACGAGCAGTACTTC. This translates into CASSYPLSRTTYEQYF.

This clonotype was counted only a few times. This rearrangement joins TRBV5-1 to TRBJ2-3, with 7 positions matching TRBD2. The ends lost 4 bases at V and 0 bases at J; junction bases unmatched: 5. The CDR3 spans 15 residues. Germline lookup yields CDR1 SGHRS and CDR2 YFSETQ. The CDR3 protein is CASSGYSGSTDTQYF. The CDR3 DNA is TGCGCCAGCAGCGGCTATAGCGGGAGCACAGATACGCAGTATTTT.

V usage is TRBV18 and J usage is TRBJ2-1; a weak D match, TRBD2 (5 bases). Deletions cut 1 base from V and 5 bases from J, with 6 bases between. The germline V gene encodes CDR1 KGHSH and CDR2 LQKENI. The CDR3 loop spans 13 amino acids. CDR3 DNA sequence: TGTGCCAGCTCACCACTAGCGAACAATGAGCAGTTCTTC. Translated: CASSPLANNEQFF.

The V call is TRBV3-1, the J call TRBJ1-1, with D hard to call. Per germline, CDR1 LGHDT and CDR2 YNNKEL (reference sequence). Trimming removed 1 base at V and 1 base at J, with 10 bases between. This CDR3 region has 15 residues. CDR3 sequence: CASSQVGGSNTEAFF. The CDR3 DNA reads as TGTGCCAGCAGCCAAGTGGGTGGCTCGAACACTGAAGCTTTCTTT.

This clonotype occurred a few times. One end of the junction is discordant with germline, which a read error may explain. This chain links TRBV6-5 with TRBJ2-3; D might be TRBD1 or TRBD2, each matching 6 bases. This CDR3 has 14 residues. Germline-derived CDR1 and CDR2 are MNHEY and SVGAGI. For the CDR3, the DNA is TGTGCCAGCAGAGCAACCGGGGGCACGGATACGCAGTATTTT. This encodes CASRATGGTDTQYF.

This clonotype came up many times. This chain uses TRBV29-1 with TRBJ2-1; D possibly matches TRBD1 or TRBD2 (6 bases each). Germline-derived CDR1 and CDR2 are SQVTM and ANQGSEA. Trimming removed 2 bases at V and 9 bases at J, with 14 bases between. The CDR3 totals 13 residues. In DNA form, the CDR3 reads TGCAGCGTTGAAAGGGGGGCTGACGGTGAGCAGTTCTTC. Protein sequence: CSVERGADGEQFF.

The table lists this clonotype with many counts. The chain uses TRBV27 and TRBJ2-1; 13 nucleotides align to TRBD2. Germline CDR1 MNHEY, CDR2 SMNVEV (reference sequence). The V gene end was trimmed by 5 bases and the J gene end by 6 bases; junction bases not matched to a gene: 4. The CDR3 has 15 residues. CDR3 amino acids: CASSSGLAGVNEQFF. CDR3 DNA: TGTGCCAGCAGTAGCGGACTAGCGGGAGTCAATGAGCAGTTCTTC.

The chain uses TRBV6-6 and TRBJ2-7; no definite D call. This CDR3 is 13 amino acids long. Germline values: CDR1 MNHNY, CDR2 SVGAGI (reference sequence). Trimming left V 5 bases short and J 7 bases short, with 15 bases between. The chain's CDR3 is CASSDPGPNEQYF. For the CDR3, the DNA is TGTGCCAGCAGTGACCCCGGACCCAATGAGCAGTACTTC.

V gene TRBV7-2 combines with J gene TRBJ2-5; D is undetermined. V was pared by 0 bases and J by 12 bases, with 11 bases between. This CDR3 has 12 residues. CDR1 SGHTA and CDR2 FQGNSA come from the germline V gene. CDR3: CASSLAAGPKYF. The CDR3 DNA follows: TGTGCCAGCAGCTTAGCGGCCGGACCCAAGTACTTC. Complete variable domain (other parts from reference TRBV7-2 and TRBJ2-5): GAGVSQSPSNKVTEKGKDVELRCDPISGHTALYWYRQSLGQGLEFLIYFQGNSAPDKSGLPSDRFSAERTGGSVSTLTIQRTQQEDSAVYLCASSLAAGPKYFGPGTRLLVL.

This chain connects TRBV25-1 to TRBJ2-7, with D maybe TRBD1 (6 bases). CDR1 and CDR2 from the germline V gene are MGHDK and SYGVNS. The ends were cut back, 2 bases at V and 6 bases at J, with 14 bases in the middle. The CDR3 is 14 amino acids. DNA for the CDR3: TGTGCCAGCAGTGAACCTACAGGGTCAGGCGAGCAGTACTTC. It encodes CASSEPTGSGEQYF.

The chain employs TRBV20-1 and TRBJ2-3, with D perhaps TRBD1 (6 bases). CDR1 is DFQATT and CDR2 is SNEGSKA in the germline V gene (reference sequence). Trimming stripped 6 bases from V and 4 bases from J, with 14 bases between. This CDR3 is 13 amino acids long. CDR3 protein: CSATKRGSDTQYF. The DNA of the CDR3 is TGCAGTGCGACTAAAAGGGGGTCAGATACGCAGTATTTT.

The rearrangement joins TRBV2 to TRBJ2-7; 8 bases agree with TRBD2. The CDR3 totals 15 residues. V was pared by 4 bases and J by 1 base, with 6 bases of the junction left unmatched. CDR1 and CDR2 from the germline V gene are SNHLY and FYNNEI. The CDR3 DNA sequence: TGTGCCAGCAGTGCAACGCGGGGGGATTCCTACGAGCAGTACTTC. Its translation: CASSATRGDSYEQYF.

In its sample, this clonotype was seen a few times. This sequence joins TRBV27 and TRBJ1-2; the D is unclear. The germline V and J ends were trimmed by 2 bases and 2 bases, with 12 bases remaining between them. The V gene's germline CDR1 is MNHEY and CDR2 SMNVEV (reference sequence). CDR3 length equals 15 residues. The CDR3 nucleotides read TGTGCCAGCAGTTTAGCCGGGCAGGAGAACTATGGCTACACCTTC. Translation gives CASSLAGQENYGYTF.